This T cell receptor beta chain was sequenced in a study of T cell repertoires in cytomegalovirus infection. The wider study: Indications came from public TCR beta signatures; they pointed to CMV infection and to a matching HLA type.

General study points: Pooled public TCR beta family frequency picked out CMV carriers with the relevant HLA. The study found HLA-C-restricted CMV-specific TCR beta clonotypes dominating the ex vivo response.

Germline CDR1 and CDR2: SGHVT and SQSDAQ. The CDR3 length is 14 residues. The V gene lost 3 bases and the J gene lost 6 bases, with 11 bases spanning the gap. This clonotype was counted at least ten times. Its antigen is currently unknown. TCRdb passed the reads through MiXCR, listing each CDR3 protein once. The sample yields about 58,000 distinct CDR3 sequences, more than 15% seen once. This specimen was CD8+ T cells from cultured PBMCs, taken from culture after CMV antigen stimulation. The chain carries TRBV7-4 and TRBJ1-4; D call uncertain. This clonotype was sampled from a human donor in good health (CMV status not recorded). Some clones in this sample may be carry-over from other donors' samples. The CDR3 DNA reads TGTGCCAGCAGCTTTGTGGAGGTTCATGAAAAACTGTTTTTT. This encodes CASSFVEVHEKLFF.